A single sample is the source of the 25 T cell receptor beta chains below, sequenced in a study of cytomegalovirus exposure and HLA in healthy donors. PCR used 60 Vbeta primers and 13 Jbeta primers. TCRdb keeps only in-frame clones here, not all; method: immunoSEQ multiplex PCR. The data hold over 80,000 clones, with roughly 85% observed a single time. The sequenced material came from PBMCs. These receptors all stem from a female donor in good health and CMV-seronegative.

CDR3 DNA sequence: TGTGCCAGCGGGAGCTCCTATAATTCACCCCTCCACTTT. It is translated as CASGSSYNSPLHF. This rearrangement joins TRBV28 to TRBJ1-6; D not resolved. This CDR3 is 13 amino acids long. The V end lost 8 bases, the J end lost 0 bases, and 5 bases lay between the germline ends. Looked up from germline, CDR1 is MDHEN and CDR2 is SYDVKM.

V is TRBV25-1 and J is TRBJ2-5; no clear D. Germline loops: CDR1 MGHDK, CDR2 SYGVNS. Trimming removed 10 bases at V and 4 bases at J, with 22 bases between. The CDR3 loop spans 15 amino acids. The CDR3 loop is CATQVGTAASETQYF. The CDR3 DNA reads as TGTGCCACCCAAGTGGGCACCGCCGCCTCAGAGACCCAGTACTTC.

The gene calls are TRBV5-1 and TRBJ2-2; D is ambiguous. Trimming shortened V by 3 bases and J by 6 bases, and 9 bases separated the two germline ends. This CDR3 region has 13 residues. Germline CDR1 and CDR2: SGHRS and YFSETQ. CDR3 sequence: CASSSEFPGELFF. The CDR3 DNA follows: TGCGCCAGCAGCTCTGAGTTCCCCGGGGAGCTGTTTTTT.

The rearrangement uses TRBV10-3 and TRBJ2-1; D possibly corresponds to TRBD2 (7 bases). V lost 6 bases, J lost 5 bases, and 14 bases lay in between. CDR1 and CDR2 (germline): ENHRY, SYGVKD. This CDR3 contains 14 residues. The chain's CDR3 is CAIRGGRDHNEQFF. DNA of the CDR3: TGTGCCATCAGAGGGGGGAGGGACCACAATGAGCAGTTCTTC.

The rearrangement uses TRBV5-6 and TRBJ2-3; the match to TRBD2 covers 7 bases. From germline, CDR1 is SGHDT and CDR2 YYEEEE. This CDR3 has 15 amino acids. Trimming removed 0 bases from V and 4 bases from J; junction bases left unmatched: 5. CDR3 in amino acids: CASSLGPGGSDTQYF. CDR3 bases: TGTGCCAGCAGCTTGGGGCCGGGAGGCTCAGATACGCAGTATTTT.

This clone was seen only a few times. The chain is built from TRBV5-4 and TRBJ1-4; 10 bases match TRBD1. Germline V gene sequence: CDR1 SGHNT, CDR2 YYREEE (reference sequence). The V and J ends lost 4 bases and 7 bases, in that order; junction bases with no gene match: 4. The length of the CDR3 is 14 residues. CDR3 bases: TGTGCCAGCAGCCGACAGGGGGCGCTTGAAAAACTGTTTTTT. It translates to CASSRQGALEKLFF.

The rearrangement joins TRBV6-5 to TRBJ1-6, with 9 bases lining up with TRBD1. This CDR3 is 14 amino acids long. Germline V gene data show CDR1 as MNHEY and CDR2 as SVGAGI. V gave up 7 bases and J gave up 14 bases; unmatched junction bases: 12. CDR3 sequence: CASTPGQGLRALHF. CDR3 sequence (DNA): TGTGCCAGCACTCCGGGACAGGGCCTAAGGGCCCTCCACTTT.

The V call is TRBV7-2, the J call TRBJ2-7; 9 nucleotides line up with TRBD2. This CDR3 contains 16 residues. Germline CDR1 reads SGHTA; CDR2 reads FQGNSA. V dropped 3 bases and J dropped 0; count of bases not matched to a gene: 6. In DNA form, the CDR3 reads TGTGCCAGCAGCTTTTTAAGCGGGGGGCCCTCCTACGAGCAGTACTTC. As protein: CASSFLSGGPSYEQYF. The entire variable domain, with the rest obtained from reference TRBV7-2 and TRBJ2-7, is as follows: GAGVSQSPSNKVTEKGKDVELRCDPISGHTALYWYRQSLGQGLEFLIYFQGNSAPDKSGLPSDRFSAERTGGSVSTLTIQRTQQEDSAVYLCASSFLSGGPSYEQYFGPGTRLTVT.

The CDR3 nucleotides are TGTGCCAGTAGTGCCGGTAATTCACCCCTCCACTTT. This gives the protein CASSAGNSPLHF. The chain uses TRBV19 and TRBJ1-6; no definite D call. V lost 5 bases and J lost 6, with 5 bases in between. The CDR3 spans 12 residues. Germline CDR1 LNHDA, CDR2 SQIVND (reference sequence). Based on the CDR3 plus reference TRBV19 and TRBJ1-6, the full variable domain is DGGITQSPKYLFRKEGQNVTLSCEQNLNHDAMYWYRQDPGQGLRLIYYSQIVNDFQKGDIAEGYSVSREKKESFPLTVTSAQKNPTAFYLCASSAGNSPLHFGNGTRLTVT.

The CDR3 nucleotides read TGCGCCAGCAGCTTACACAGTAGCTCCTACAATGAGCAGTTCTTC. Translated, it gives CASSLHSSSYNEQFF. The chain has TRBV5-1 and TRBJ2-1; D is undetermined. The germline CDR1 and CDR2 sequences are SGHRS and YFSETQ. Trimming removed 2 bases from V and 0 bases from J, with 9 bases in between. The CDR3 loop spans 15 amino acids.

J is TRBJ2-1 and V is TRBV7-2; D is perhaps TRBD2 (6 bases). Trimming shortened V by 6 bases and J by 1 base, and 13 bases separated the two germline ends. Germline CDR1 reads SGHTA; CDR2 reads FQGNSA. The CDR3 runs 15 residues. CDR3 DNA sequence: TGTGCCAGCAGTCCACCCGGGGGATCCTACAATGAGCAGTTCTTC. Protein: CASSPPGGSYNEQFF.

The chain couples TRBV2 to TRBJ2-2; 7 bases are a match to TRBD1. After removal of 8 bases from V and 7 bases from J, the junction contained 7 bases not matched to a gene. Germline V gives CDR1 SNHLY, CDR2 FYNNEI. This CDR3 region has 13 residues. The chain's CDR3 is CASQGEMGGELFF. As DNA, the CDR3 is TGTGCCAGCCAGGGGGAGATGGGCGGGGAGCTGTTTTTT. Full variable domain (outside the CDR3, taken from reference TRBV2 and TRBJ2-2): EPEVTQTPSHQVTQMGQEVILRCVPISNHLYFYWYRQILGQKVEFLVSFYNNEISEKSEIFDDQFSVERPDGSNFTLKIRSTKLEDSAMYFCASQGEMGGELFFGEGSRLTVL.

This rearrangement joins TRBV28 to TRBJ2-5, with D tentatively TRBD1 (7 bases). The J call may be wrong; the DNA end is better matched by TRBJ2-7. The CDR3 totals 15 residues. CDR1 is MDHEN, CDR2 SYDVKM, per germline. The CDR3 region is CASSLSGGRSYEQYF. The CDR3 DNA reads TGTGCCAGCAGTTTATCAGGGGGGAGATCCTACGAGCAGTACTTC.

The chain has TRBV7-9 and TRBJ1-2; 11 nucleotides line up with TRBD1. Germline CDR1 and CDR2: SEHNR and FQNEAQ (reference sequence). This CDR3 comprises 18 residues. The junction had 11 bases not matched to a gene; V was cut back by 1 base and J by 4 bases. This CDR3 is CASSLVLGQGARVYGYTF. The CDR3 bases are TGTGCCAGCAGCTTAGTCTTAGGACAGGGGGCGCGGGTCTATGGCTACACCTTC.

CDR3 region: CASSLAAGGQYHEQFF. CDR3 nucleotides: TGCGCCAGCAGCTTGGCCGCGGGGGGGCAGTATCATGAGCAGTTCTTC. The genes are TRBV5-1 and TRBJ2-1, with TRBD2 matching 9 bases. Looked up from germline, CDR1 is SGHRS and CDR2 is YFSETQ. The CDR3 loop spans 16 amino acids. V shed 0 bases, J shed 8 bases, and the junction held 9 bases outside the gene matches.

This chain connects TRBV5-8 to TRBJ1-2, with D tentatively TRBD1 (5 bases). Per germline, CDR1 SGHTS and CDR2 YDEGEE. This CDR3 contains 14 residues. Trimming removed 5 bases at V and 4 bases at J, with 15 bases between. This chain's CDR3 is CASSPGQGGYGYTF. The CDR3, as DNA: TGTGCCAGCAGTCCCGGCCAGGGCGGCTATGGCTACACCTTC.

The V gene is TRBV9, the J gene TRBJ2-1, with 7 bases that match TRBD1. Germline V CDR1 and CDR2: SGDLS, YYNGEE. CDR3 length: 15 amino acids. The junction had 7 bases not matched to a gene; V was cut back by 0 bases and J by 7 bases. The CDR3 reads CASSVGGTAINEQFF. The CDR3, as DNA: TGTGCCAGCAGCGTAGGGGGGACAGCAATTAATGAGCAGTTCTTC.

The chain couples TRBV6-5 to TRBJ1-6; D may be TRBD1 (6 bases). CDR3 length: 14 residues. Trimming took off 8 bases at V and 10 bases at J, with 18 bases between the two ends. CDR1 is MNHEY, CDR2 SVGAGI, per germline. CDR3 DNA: TGTGCCAGCGGCCCGGGCAGGGGACGCTCACCCCTCCACTTT. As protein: CASGPGRGRSPLHF.

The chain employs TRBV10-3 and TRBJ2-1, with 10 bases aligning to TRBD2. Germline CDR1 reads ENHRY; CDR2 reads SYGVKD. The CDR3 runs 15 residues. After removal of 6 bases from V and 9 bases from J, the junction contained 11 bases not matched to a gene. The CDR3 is CAIRGTSGIVSEQFF. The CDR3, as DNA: TGTGCCATCAGGGGAACTAGCGGGATAGTGAGTGAGCAGTTCTTC.

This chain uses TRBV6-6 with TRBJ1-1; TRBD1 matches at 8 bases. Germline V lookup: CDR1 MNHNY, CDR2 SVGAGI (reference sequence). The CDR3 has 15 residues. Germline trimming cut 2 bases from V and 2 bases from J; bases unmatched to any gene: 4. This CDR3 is CASSYGRGRNTEAFF. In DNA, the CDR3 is TGTGCCAGCAGTTACGGCAGGGGGCGAAACACTGAAGCTTTCTTT.

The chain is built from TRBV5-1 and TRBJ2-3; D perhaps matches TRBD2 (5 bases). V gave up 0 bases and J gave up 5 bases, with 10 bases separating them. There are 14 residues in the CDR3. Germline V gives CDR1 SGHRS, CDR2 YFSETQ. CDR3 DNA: TGCGCCAGCAGCTTGGGGAGGTACCAAGATACGCAGTATTTT. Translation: CASSLGRYQDTQYF.

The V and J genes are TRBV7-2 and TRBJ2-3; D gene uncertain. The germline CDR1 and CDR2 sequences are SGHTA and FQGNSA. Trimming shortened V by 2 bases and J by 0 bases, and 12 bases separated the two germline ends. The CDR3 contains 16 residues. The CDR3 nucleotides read TGTGCCAGCAGCTTATTCGCCAGCGTTAGCACAGATACGCAGTATTTT. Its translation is CASSLFASVSTDTQYF.

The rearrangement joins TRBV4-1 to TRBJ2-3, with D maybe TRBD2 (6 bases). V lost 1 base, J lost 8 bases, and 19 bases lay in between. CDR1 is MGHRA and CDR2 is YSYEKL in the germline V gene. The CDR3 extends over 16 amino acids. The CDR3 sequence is CASSQGGGRSGGTQYF. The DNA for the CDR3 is TGCGCCAGCAGCCAAGGCGGAGGGCGGAGTGGGGGTACGCAGTATTTT.

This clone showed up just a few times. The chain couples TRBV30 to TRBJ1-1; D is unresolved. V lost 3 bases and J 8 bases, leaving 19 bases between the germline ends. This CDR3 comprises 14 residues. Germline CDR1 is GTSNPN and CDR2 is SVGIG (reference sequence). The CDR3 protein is CAWRAGGPPMEAFF. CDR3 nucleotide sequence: TGTGCCTGGAGGGCTGGCGGCCCCCCCATGGAAGCTTTCTTT.

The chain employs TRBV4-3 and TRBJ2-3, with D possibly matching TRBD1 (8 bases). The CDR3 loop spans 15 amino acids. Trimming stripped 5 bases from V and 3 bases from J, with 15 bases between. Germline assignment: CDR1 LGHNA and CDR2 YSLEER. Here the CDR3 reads CASSSGQGGTDTQYF. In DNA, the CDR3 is TGCGCCAGCAGCAGTGGACAGGGAGGGACAGATACGCAGTATTTT.